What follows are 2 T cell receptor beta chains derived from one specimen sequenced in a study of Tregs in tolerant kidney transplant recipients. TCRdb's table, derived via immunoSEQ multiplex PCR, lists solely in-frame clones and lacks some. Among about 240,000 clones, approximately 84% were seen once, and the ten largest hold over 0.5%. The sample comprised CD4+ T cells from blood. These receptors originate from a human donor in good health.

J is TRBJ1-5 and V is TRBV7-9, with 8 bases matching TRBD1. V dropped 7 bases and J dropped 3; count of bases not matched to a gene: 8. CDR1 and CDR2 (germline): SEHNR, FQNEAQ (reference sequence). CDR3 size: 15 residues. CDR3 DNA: TGTGCCAGCACCTATACAGGGGGGGACAATCAGCCCCAGCATTTT. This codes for CASTYTGGDNQPQHF.

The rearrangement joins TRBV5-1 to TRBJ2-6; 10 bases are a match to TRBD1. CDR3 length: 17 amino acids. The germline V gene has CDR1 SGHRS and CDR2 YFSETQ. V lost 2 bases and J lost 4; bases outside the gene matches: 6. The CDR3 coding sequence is TGCGCCAGCAGCTTACCCGGGACAGGGGTCGGGGCCAACGTCCTGACTTTC. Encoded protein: CASSLPGTGVGANVLTF.